The next 30 T cell receptor beta chains were all read from a single sample in a study of blood T cell repertoires in COVID-19. Sequenced by immunoSEQ multiplex PCR; TCRdb stores in-frame clones only, minus some. The sample lists a few hundred thousand clones, over 75% occurring once. Sequencing was performed on PBMCs or T cells enriched from blood (not recorded which). The receptors stem from a man younger than 40 with acute COVID-19.

V and J are TRBV5-6 and TRBJ2-1; TRBD2 matches 10 bases. This CDR3 has 16 amino acids. The germline gives CDR1 SGHDT, CDR2 YYEEEE. V shed 4 bases and J 10 bases; nucleotides not matched to a gene: 14. CDR3 residues: CASSAIPGTSVGEQFF. The CDR3 DNA reads TGTGCCAGCAGCGCGATCCCCGGGACTAGCGTTGGCGAGCAGTTCTTC.

The CDR3, as DNA: TGTGCCAGCAGTTCCGGGACTAGCGGCACCTACGAGCAGTACTTC. Protein: CASSSGTSGTYEQYF. The rearrangement links TRBV6-5 to TRBJ2-7, with 11 bases that match TRBD2. The CDR3 spans 15 residues. The V and J ends lost 4 bases and 2 bases, in that order; junction bases with no gene match: 4. In germline, CDR1 is MNHEY, CDR2 SVGAGI.

The J gene is TRBJ2-5, the V gene TRBV27, with D unclear. Between the trimmed V and J ends, which lost 6 bases and 4 bases, there was a span of 12 bases. CDR3 length: 13 residues. Germline V lookup: CDR1 MNHEY, CDR2 SMNVEV (reference sequence). The DNA for the CDR3 is TGTGCCAGCAGCCTCCGCATTAGAGAGACCCAGTACTTC. Its translation: CASSLRIRETQYF.

The chain uses TRBV27 and TRBJ1-1, with unresolved D. Germline-derived CDR1 and CDR2 are MNHEY and SMNVEV (reference sequence). Trimming left V 4 bases short and J 6 bases short, with 12 bases between. This CDR3 contains 13 residues. CDR3 protein: CASSSGNHPEAFF. The CDR3 coding sequence is TGTGCCAGCAGTTCGGGAAATCACCCTGAAGCTTTCTTT.

The V gene is TRBV5-1, the J gene TRBJ1-1, with 10 bases identical to TRBD1. CDR1 and CDR2 (germline): SGHRS, YFSETQ. V trimming: 4 bases; J trimming: 7 bases; junction bases outside the gene matches: 7. There are 14 residues in the CDR3. The CDR3 coding sequence is TGCGCCAGCAGCCAGACAGGGGGCGAGGGTGAAGCTTTCTTT. It specifies CASSQTGGEGEAFF.

The rearrangement links TRBV6-5 to TRBJ2-5, with D unclear. The CDR3 covers 14 residues. The V gene's germline CDR1 is MNHEY and CDR2 SVGAGI. The V end was cut by 2 bases, the J end by 2 bases, with 9 bases between. For the CDR3, the DNA is TGTGCCAGCAGTTACGCGTTCCTGCAAGAGACCCAGTACTTC. Translation: CASSYAFLQETQYF.

The chain joins TRBV5-1 to TRBJ2-5; 7 nucleotides align to TRBD1. With 4 bases clipped from V and 1 base from J, the junction kept 4 bases outside the gene matches. Germline CDR1 SGHRS, CDR2 YFSETQ. This CDR3 spans 14 amino acids. The CDR3 loop is CASSPRDSQETQYF. The CDR3 region has the DNA TGCGCCAGCAGCCCAAGGGACAGCCAAGAGACCCAGTACTTC.

The V and J genes are TRBV19 and TRBJ1-2; D is possibly TRBD1 (5 bases). Trimming cost V 4 bases and J 2 bases, with 14 bases left between them. This CDR3 has 15 amino acids. Germline assignment: CDR1 LNHDA and CDR2 SQIVND (reference sequence). The CDR3: CASSTQGQGNYGYTF. CDR3 in DNA: TGTGCCAGTAGTACGCAAGGGCAGGGCAACTATGGCTACACCTTC.

The V and J genes are TRBV5-1 and TRBJ1-6; D remains ambiguous. The CDR3 sequence is 14 residues long. The germline V gene has CDR1 SGHRS and CDR2 YFSETQ. Trimming took off 0 bases at V and 5 bases at J, with 6 bases between the two ends. Here the CDR3 reads CASSLAGNNSPLHF. As DNA, the CDR3 is TGCGCCAGCAGCTTGGCAGGAAATAATTCACCCCTCCACTTT.

The chain employs TRBV7-9 and TRBJ1-1; D possibly corresponds to TRBD1 (6 bases). The CDR3 extends over 15 amino acids. V was cut by 6 bases and J by 3 bases, with 17 bases left in between. Germline lookup yields CDR1 SEHNR and CDR2 FQNEAQ (reference sequence). The CDR3 loop reads CASSKGGGIYTEAFF. CDR3 coding DNA: TGTGCCAGCAGTAAAGGCGGGGGCATATACACTGAAGCTTTCTTT.

Only one count was recorded for this clone. V is TRBV7-9 and J is TRBJ1-5; D remains unclear. CDR3 size: 13 residues. Germline loops: CDR1 SEHNR, CDR2 FQNEAQ (reference sequence). V shed 1 base and J shed 4 bases, with 5 bases lying between them. The CDR3 coding sequence is TGTGCCAGCAGCTTAGGTGCGAATCAGCCCCAGCATTTT. Protein sequence: CASSLGANQPQHF.

The rearrangement uses TRBV5-1 and TRBJ1-1; 8 bases are shared with TRBD1. Per the germline V gene, CDR1 is SGHRS and CDR2 is YFSETQ. The CDR3 length is 15 residues. V shed 4 bases, J shed 5 bases, and the junction held 10 bases outside the gene matches. In DNA form, the CDR3 reads TGCGCCAGCAGCGAGGACAGGGCGAGTTGGACTGAAGCTTTCTTT. This translates into CASSEDRASWTEAFF. Supplemented by reference TRBV5-1 and TRBJ1-1, the full variable domain reads KAGVTQTPRYLIKTRGQQVTLSCSPISGHRSVSWYQQTPGQGLQFLFEYFSETQRNKGNFPGRFSGRQFSNSRSEMNVSTLELGDSALYLCASSEDRASWTEAFFGQGTRLTVV.

The V call is TRBV3-1 (or the pseudogene TRBV3-2), the J call TRBJ1-2; 7 bases line up with TRBD1. CDR1 is LGHDT and CDR2 is YNNKEL in the germline V gene (reference sequence). J lost 10 bases, V lost 4 bases, and 12 bases had no gene match. CDR3 length: 14 amino acids. The CDR3 coding sequence is TGTGCCAGCAGCCCGACCGGGACAGATGTAGTCTACACCTTC. The encoded protein is CASSPTGTDVVYTF.

V and J are TRBV4-2 and TRBJ1-2; D gene unclear. The CDR3 runs to 14 residues. V gave up 0 bases and J gave up 4 bases, with 9 bases separating them. Germline V gene lookup returns CDR1 LGHNA and CDR2 YNFKEQ. In DNA form, the CDR3 reads TGTGCCAGCAGCCAAGATCAGGCAGCCTATGGCTACACCTTC. Translation: CASSQDQAAYGYTF.

This chain joins TRBV2 and TRBJ2-1; 12 positions match TRBD2. Trimming took 6 bases from V and 4 from J; bases not matched to a gene: 7. Germline assignment: CDR1 SNHLY and CDR2 FYNNEI. The length of the CDR3 is 16 residues. CDR3 nucleotide sequence: TGTGCCAGCAGCCATACTAGCGGGGGGCCATACAATGAGCAGTTCTTC. Its protein is CASSHTSGGPYNEQFF.

This clone has at least ten counts. V is TRBV6-5 and J is TRBJ2-7; 9 bases fit TRBD1. The CDR3 consists of 14 residues. Germline V gene data show CDR1 as MNHEY and CDR2 as SVGAGI. V was pared by 10 bases and J by 6 bases, with 13 bases of the junction left unmatched. The CDR3 DNA follows: TGTGCCACCAAGGGGACAGGGAGAAGGGGCGAGCAGTACTTC. Protein product: CATKGTGRRGEQYF.

The chain uses TRBV20-1 and TRBJ2-5; maybe TRBD1 (5 bases). V was cut by 3 bases and J by 4 bases, with 12 bases left in between. The CDR3 contains 13 residues. The germline CDR1 and CDR2 sequences are DFQATT and SNEGSKA (reference sequence). CDR3 in DNA: TGCAGTGCTAGTTGGGCCCAGGGAGAGACCCAGTACTTC. This encodes CSASWAQGETQYF.

The CDR3 is CASSLRETGELFF. DNA for the CDR3: TGTGCCAGCAGCTTACGGGAGACTGGAGAACTGTTTTTT. J is TRBJ1-4 and V is TRBV7-9, with no clear D. This CDR3 is built from 13 residues. With 2 bases removed from V and 12 bases from J, the gap between germline ends came to 13 bases. Germline lookup yields CDR1 SEHNR and CDR2 FQNEAQ (reference sequence).

The V gene is TRBV6-5, the J gene TRBJ2-3; 8 bases are a match to TRBD2. CDR1 MNHEY and CDR2 SVGAGI come from the germline V gene. The trim removed 7 bases at V and 3 bases at J, leaving 9 bases unmatched. The CDR3 has 15 amino acids. DNA for the CDR3: TGTGCCAGCACCTCAGCGGGGGCCTTAACAGATACGCAGTATTTT. The encoded protein is CASTSAGALTDTQYF.

V is TRBV5-1 and J is TRBJ2-5; 12 nucleotides align to TRBD1. V dropped 4 bases and J dropped 4; count of bases not matched to a gene: 8. The V gene's germline CDR1 is SGHRS and CDR2 YFSETQ. The length of the CDR3 is 16 residues. CDR3 nucleotides: TGCGCCAGCAGCCCACACGGGACAGGGGGCCGAGAGACCCAGTACTTC. Translating gives CASSPHGTGGRETQYF.

V usage is TRBV14 and J usage is TRBJ1-2; maybe TRBD1 (5 bases). The CDR3 consists of 14 residues. CDR1 and CDR2 from the germline V gene are SGHDN and FVKESK. V lost 1 base and J lost 6, with 12 bases in between. CDR3 residues: CASSQVRGMDGYTF. The DNA for the CDR3 is TGTGCCAGCAGCCAAGTTAGGGGAATGGATGGCTACACCTTC.

The chain recombines TRBV12-3 or TRBV12-4 with TRBJ1-5, with 7 nucleotides matching TRBD1. J was trimmed by 4 bases and V by 5 bases; bases with no gene match: 2. This CDR3 is built from 13 residues. In DNA, the CDR3 is TGTGCCAGCAGTCCCAGGGGGAATCAGCCCCAGCATTTT. Translating it yields CASSPRGNQPQHF.

The genes are TRBV15 and TRBJ2-7; 12 bases line up with TRBD1. The CDR3 loop spans 16 amino acids. Trimming removed 1 base from V and 6 bases from J; junction bases left unmatched: 7. Germline V gives CDR1 LNHNV, CDR2 YYDKDF (reference sequence). The CDR3 loop reads CATSRGIGTGGGEQYF. In DNA, the CDR3 is TGTGCCACCAGCAGAGGGATAGGGACAGGGGGCGGCGAGCAGTACTTC. The variable domain in full, completed from reference TRBV15 and TRBJ2-7, reads DAMVIQNPRYQVTQFGKPVTLSCSQTLNHNVMYWYQQKSSQAPKLLFHYYDKDFNNEADTPDNFQSRRPNTSFCFLDIRSPGLGDTAMYLCATSRGIGTGGGEQYFGPGTRLTVT.

The rearrangement joins TRBV10-1 to TRBJ2-5, with a tentative D call TRBD1 (5 bases). CDR3 length equals 15 residues. Germline V CDR1 and CDR2: WNHNN, SYGVQD (reference sequence). Between the trimmed V and J ends, which lost 3 bases and 7 bases, there was a span of 18 bases. The CDR3 bases are TGCGCCAGCAGTGATCCCAGGTCAGGGAAGAGGACCCAGTACTTC. Protein product: CASSDPRSGKRTQYF.

This clone was counted only a few times. The chain links TRBV9 to TRBJ1-1; 8 bases map to TRBD1. The CDR3 contains 17 residues. From germline, CDR1 is SGDLS and CDR2 YYNGEE. V gave up 3 bases and J gave up 2 bases; unmatched junction bases: 12. CDR3 protein: CASSAATGQGPNTEAFF. CDR3 nucleotides: TGTGCCAGCAGCGCCGCGACCGGACAGGGACCAAACACTGAAGCTTTCTTT.

The chain employs TRBV3-1 (or the pseudogene TRBV3-2) and TRBJ2-3; TRBD2 matches at 8 bases. Germline lookup yields CDR1 LGHDT and CDR2 YNNKEL (reference sequence). This CDR3 has 16 amino acids. With 5 bases clipped from V and 5 bases from J, the junction kept 12 bases outside the gene matches. CDR3 nucleotide sequence: TGTGCCAGCAGCTCATGGTTCGGGGGGGGAAGAGATACGCAGTATTTT. It yields the protein CASSSWFGGGRDTQYF.

The chain combines TRBV20-1 with TRBJ1-2; D perhaps matches TRBD1 (5 bases). The CDR3 consists of 12 residues. Germline assignment: CDR1 DFQATT and CDR2 SNEGSKA (reference sequence). The V gene lost 3 bases and the J gene lost 8 bases, with 13 bases spanning the gap. Here the CDR3 reads CSASKGAEGYTF. Here the CDR3 DNA reads TGCAGTGCTAGTAAAGGGGCGGAAGGCTACACCTTC.

This chain connects TRBV2 to TRBJ1-5; the D is unclear. Germline-derived CDR1 and CDR2 are SNHLY and FYNNEI. The V gene lost 4 bases and the J gene lost 9 bases, with 10 bases spanning the gap. The CDR3 has 12 residues. The DNA for the CDR3 is TGTGCCAGCAGTGTGGAGGACCGGCCCCAGCATTTT. This translates into CASSVEDRPQHF. Filled out from reference TRBV2 and TRBJ1-5, the complete variable domain reads EPEVTQTPSHQVTQMGQEVILRCVPISNHLYFYWYRQILGQKVEFLVSFYNNEISEKSEIFDDQFSVERPDGSNFTLKIRSTKLEDSAMYFCASSVEDRPQHFGDGTRLSIL.

The chain combines TRBV14 with TRBJ2-5, with 9 bases matching TRBD1. CDR3 size: 15 residues. Germline assignment: CDR1 SGHDN and CDR2 FVKESK. The V gene end was trimmed by 2 bases and the J gene end by 5 bases; junction bases not matched to a gene: 6. Written as DNA, the CDR3 is TGTGCCAGCAGCCAATTGGGACAGGGCTGGGAGACCCAGTACTTC. Amino acids: CASSQLGQGWETQYF.

This chain joins TRBV19 and TRBJ2-7; 7 bases are a match to TRBD1. The CDR3 spans 14 residues. The junction had 8 bases not matched to a gene; V was cut back by 7 bases and J by 2 bases. CDR1 is LNHDA, CDR2 SQIVND, per germline (reference sequence). CDR3 in DNA: TGTGCCAGTACCCCGACAGGGCTCCCCTACGAGCAGTACTTC. It yields the protein CASTPTGLPYEQYF.